This T cell receptor (beta chain) was recorded in a study of brain metastases from non-small cell lung cancer. With regard to this clone: Its antigen is currently unknown.

Profiled with immunoSEQ multiplex PCR; TCRdb holds only in-frame clones, not every one. The profile covers 4,000 to 5,000 clones, with 75% to 90% appearing a single time and about 6.8% taken by the ten largest. Overall study findings and caveats: Brain metastases shared most TCR repertoire with primaries, with sparse T cells.

The CDR3 contains 16 residues. Germline CDR1 LNHDA, CDR2 SQIVND (reference sequence). With 7 bases clipped from V and 6 bases from J, the junction kept 15 bases outside the gene matches. This receptor was obtained from a donor aged 40 or over with non-small cell lung cancer. The sequencing sample was made of primary lung tumor tissue. The J gene is TRBJ1-1, the V gene TRBV19, with 9 positions matching TRBD1. This chain's CDR3 is CASNTIPGQGRPEAFF. As DNA, the CDR3 is TGTGCCAGTAATACTATCCCGGGACAGGGTCGGCCTGAAGCTTTCTTT.